Included here is one TCR beta chain sequence, with context. The antigen remains undetermined. The data were obtained in a study of cytomegalovirus exposure and HLA in healthy donors. In the study overall: Some 80 million unique TCR sequences came from HLA-typed donors in an early release. Ancestry clustering placed 81% of 350 to 500 genotyped donors in the Caucasian-associated cluster.

Study results and limitations: In an earlier analysis, about 87% or about 30%: the productive usage of most TCR beta V segments. Differences between HLA loci emerged in a later analysis of TCR association rates, with DRB1 most and HLA-C fewest.

The PCR had 60 Vbeta and 13 Jbeta primers. Using immunoSEQ multiplex PCR, the repertoire was profiled, and TCRdb retains in-frame clones only, with some absent. The table lists more than 95,000 clones, roughly 79% of them singletons, with roughly 3.9% in the top ten. V lost 3 bases to trimming and J lost 6 bases; unmatched junction nucleotides: 6. Per germline, CDR1 SGHNT and CDR2 YYREEE (reference sequence). This CDR3 region has 14 residues. The sequence was collected from a woman in her twenties or thirties in good health and CMV-seronegative. The sample comprised PBMCs. The chain links TRBV5-4 to TRBJ2-4, with 7 nucleotides matching TRBD1. CDR3 sequence reads: CASSSRQGPNIQYF. For the CDR3, the DNA is TGTGCCAGCAGCTCGCGACAGGGACCAAACATTCAGTACTTC.